This is a list of T cell receptor beta chains from one sample in a study of blood T cell repertoires in COVID-19. Using immunoSEQ multiplex PCR, the repertoire was profiled, and TCRdb retains in-frame clones only, with some absent. Of hundreds of thousands of clones listed, approximately 90% are singletons. The sample taken for sequencing was peripheral blood. The receptors here all came from a man younger than 30 with COVID-19, enrolled during active disease. Both conserved end residues are part of each CDR3. A D gene is named only where the DNA matches it firmly. Not every row has a clone size; where given, it reads once, few, many or a size class.

>TRBV2|TRBJ1-6|NA|NA
TGTGCCAGCAGTGAAGCCGGCACAGGGTCACGGAGGTTCCACTTT
CASSEAGTGSRRFHF
>TRBV11-2|TRBJ2-7|NA|NA
TGTGCCAGCAGCTTGGGGCAGGGCTTCTACGAGCAGTACTTC
CASSLGQGFYEQYF
>TRBV2|TRBJ2-7|TRBD2|NA
TGTGCCAGCAGCCAGGGACTAGCGGTATCCTACGAGCAGTACTTC
CASSQGLAVSYEQYF
>TRBV5-4|TRBJ2-3|NA|NA
TGTGCCAGCAGCCGCCGGCAGGGCGGGGCAGATACGCAGTATTTT
CASSRRQGGADTQYF
>TRBV25-1|TRBJ2-7|NA|NA
TGTGCCAGCGGGGGACTGACCTACGAGCAGTACTTC
CASGGLTYEQYF
>TRBV11-2|TRBJ1-5|TRBD1|NA
TGTGCCAGCAGCCCTAGCCGGGACAGCTATCAGCCCCAGCATTTT
CASSPSRDSYQPQHF
>TRBV21-1|TRBJ1-5|NA|NA
TGTGCCAGCAGGGTCACGACAGGGGGCGCCGGCAATCAGCCCCAGCATTTT
CASRVTTGGAGNQPQHF
>TRBV10-2|TRBJ2-1|TRBD1|NA
TGCGCCAGCACTCATACCGGGACAGGGTCGATTGAGCAGTTCTTC
CASTHTGTGSIEQFF
>TRBV18|TRBJ1-6|TRBD1|NA
TGTGCCAGCTCTCCACAGGGGAATAATTCACCCCTCCACTTT
CASSPQGNNSPLHF
>TRBV7-9|TRBJ2-5|NA|NA
TGTGCCAGCAGCCCCGTGGGGGGACAAGAGACCCAGTACTTC
CASSPVGGQETQYF
>TRBV3-1/TRBV3-2|TRBJ2-1|TRBD2|NA
TGTGCCAGCAGCCCACTAGCGGGACCTTTGAGTGAGCAGTTCTTC
CASSPLAGPLSEQFF
>TRBV10-3|TRBJ1-3|NA|NA
TGTGCCTCCGGCGGCGGTGGCCCTGGAAACACCATATATTTT
CASGGGGPGNTIYF
>TRBV11-2|TRBJ2-1|NA|NA
TGTGCCAGCAGCTTAGTCTCAGATCGTGAGCAGTTCTTC
CASSLVSDREQFF
>TRBV15|TRBJ2-5|TRBD2|NA
TGTGCCACCAGCAGAGATCTGGGACTAGCGGTCGGAGAGACCCAGTACTTC
CATSRDLGLAVGETQYF
>TRBV7-9|TRBJ2-1|NA|once
TGTGCCAGCAGCCACAGGGTTTCTCTGTTCTTC
CASSHRVSLFF
>TRBV21-1|TRBJ1-5|NA|NA
TGTGCCAGCAGCAGGGGGGGAAGCCATAGCAATCAGCCCCAGCATTTT
CASSRGGSHSNQPQHF
>TRBV7-9|TRBJ2-1|TRBD2|NA
TGTGCCAGCATCCCGAGACTAGCGGGAGTTGGGGAGCAGTTCTTC
CASIPRLAGVGEQFF
>TRBV30|TRBJ1-2|NA|NA
TGTGCCTGGACCCACTTAGTTGGGCAGGGAGGCTACACCTTC
CAWTHLVGQGGYTF
>TRBV19|TRBJ2-7|NA|NA
TGTGCCAGTAGTATCTTGGCGGCAGGGGATACTTACGAGCAGTACTTC
CASSILAAGDTYEQYF
>TRBV11-3|TRBJ2-5|NA|once
TGTGCCAGCAGCCACGAGGGGTTAGCGGTACTTAGGCCGCGGGAGACCCAGTACTTC
CASSHEGLAVLRPRETQYF
>TRBV9|TRBJ2-7|TRBD2|once
TGTGCCAGCAGCGTAGCGGGACTAGGCGTCGACGAGCAGTACTTC
CASSVAGLGVDEQYF
>TRBV10-2|TRBJ2-7|NA|NA
TGCGCCAGCAGGGAAGCGGGCTCCTACGAGCAGTACTTC
CASREAGSYEQYF
>TRBV1|TRBJ2-2|NA|NA
TGCACCAGCAGCCAGAACAGTTCGGAAGTCGGGGAGCTGTTTTTT
CTSSQNSSEVGELFF
>TRBV7-9|TRBJ2-3|TRBD2|NA
TGTGCCAGCAGCTTAGGACTAGCGGGAAGCACAGATACGCAGTATTTT
CASSLGLAGSTDTQYF
>TRBV10-3|TRBJ1-6|NA|NA
TGTGCCATCAGTACGGACTTGTATAATTCACCCCTCCACTTT
CAISTDLYNSPLHF
>TRBV11-2|TRBJ1-5|TRBD1|NA
TGTGCCAGCAGGAGTACAGGGGGTGACCAGCCCCAGCATTTT
CASRSTGGDQPQHF
>TRBV6-2/TRBV6-3|TRBJ2-3|NA|NA
TGTGCCAGCAGTTACTCGAAGGTTGGAGTCGCAGATACGCAGTATTTT
CASSYSKVGVADTQYF
>TRBV5-1|TRBJ2-1|NA|NA
TGCGCCAGCAGCTTGTTGTCGGGGGGCGGTAATGAGCAGTTCTTC
CASSLLSGGGNEQFF
>TRBV5-6|TRBJ2-4|NA|NA
TGTGCCAGCAGCCGGGGGTCACACCCGACCCTAACCAAAAACATTCAGTACTTC
CASSRGSHPTLTKNIQYF
>TRBV30|TRBJ1-4|NA|NA
TGTGCCTGGAGTGTATTTCCGGTGGAAAAACTGTTTTTT
CAWSVFPVEKLFF
>TRBV3-1/TRBV3-2|TRBJ2-1|NA|NA
TGTGCCAGCAGCCAAGATCTCACTAGTAGGGTTGGTGAGCAGTTCTTC
CASSQDLTSRVGEQFF
>TRBV5-1|TRBJ2-4|TRBD1|NA
TGCGCCAGCAGCTGGGGACAGGGTCTAGCCAAAAACATTCAGTACTTC
CASSWGQGLAKNIQYF
>TRBV7-9|TRBJ1-4|NA|NA
TGTGCCAGCAGCTTATTCAAGGGCAGGGCAGGCGAAAAACTGTTTTTT
CASSLFKGRAGEKLFF
>TRBV15|TRBJ2-3|NA|NA
TGTGCCACCAGCAGAGATAGGGAGAGACCCTTGGATACGCAGTATTTT
CATSRDRERPLDTQYF
>TRBV7-3|TRBJ2-3|NA|NA
TGTGCCAGCAGCTTAAGCGGTACTAGGGCAGATACGCAGTATTTT
CASSLSGTRADTQYF
>TRBV7-8|TRBJ1-4|TRBD1|NA
TGTGCCAGCAGCGCGAGGGACAGTCTTCGGGAAAAACTGTTTTTT
CASSARDSLREKLFF
>TRBV18|TRBJ2-1|TRBD1|once
TGTGCCAGCTCACCGGGACAGGGGCCCTACAATGAGCAGTTCTTC
CASSPGQGPYNEQFF
>TRBV6-4|TRBJ2-2|TRBD2|few
TGTGCCAGCAGTGAAGCGGGGGGCGCCGGGGAGCTGTTTTTT
CASSEAGGAGELFF
>TRBV19|TRBJ1-4|TRBD1|NA
TGTGCCAGTAGTAGTAGGGACAGGGCTAGGGAAAAACTGTTTTTT
CASSSRDRAREKLFF
>TRBV21-1|TRBJ2-3|NA|NA
TGTGCCAGCAGCAATCTAGCGGGAGAGACAGATACGCAGTATTTT
CASSNLAGETDTQYF
>TRBV11-2|TRBJ1-2|NA|NA
TGTGCCAGCAGCTTTTTGAGGGGGGGAAAAGGCTACACCTTC
CASSFLRGGKGYTF
>TRBV18|TRBJ1-1|TRBD1|NA
TGTGCCAGCTCACCAGAAGACAGGGAATGGGCTGAAGCTTTCTTT
CASSPEDREWAEAFF
>TRBV6-5|TRBJ1-2|NA|NA
TGTGCCAGCAGTTACTCCATCACGGGAGGGTACAATGGCTACACCTTC
CASSYSITGGYNGYTF
>TRBV27|TRBJ2-3|TRBD2|NA
TGTGCCAGCAGTTTAGAGGGCCTAGCGGGAGGAAGCACAGATACGCAGTATTTT
CASSLEGLAGGSTDTQYF
>TRBV29-1|TRBJ1-2|NA|NA
TGCAGCGTCATGACAGGATTCAGCTATGGCTACACCTTC
CSVMTGFSYGYTF
>TRBV30|TRBJ2-1|NA|NA
TGTGCCTGGACTGGGGCCTATTCCTACAATGAGCAGTTCTTC
CAWTGAYSYNEQFF
>TRBV5-6|TRBJ2-5|TRBD1|NA
TGTGCCAGCAGCTTGGTTCGGGGACAGGCACAAGAGACCCAGTACTTC
CASSLVRGQAQETQYF
>TRBV29-1|TRBJ1-4|NA|NA
TGCAGCGTGGAGGAAGATGGAAAACTGTTTTTT
CSVEEDGKLFF
>TRBV7-9|TRBJ2-5|TRBD1|NA
TGTGCCAGCAGCATAAGACAGGGGGTAGTTCAAGAGACCCAGTACTTC
CASSIRQGVVQETQYF
>TRBV2|TRBJ2-1|TRBD1|NA
TGTGCCAGCAGTGGACAGGGTCTCTCCTACAATGAGCAGTTCTTC
CASSGQGLSYNEQFF